This T cell receptor (beta chain) was profiled in a study of graft-versus-host responses after intestinal transplantation. Trimming pared 1 base from V and 1 base from J, leaving 10 bases between. Germline CDR1 is PRHDT and CDR2 is FYEKMQ (reference sequence). The CDR3 spans 15 residues. Here immunoSEQ multiplex PCR was the method, and the copy in TCRdb shows in-frame clones only, minus some. The repertoire has under 100,000 clones, around 90% of them found once; the top ten carry about 16%. Sample: PBMCs, taken approximately 420 days after intestinal transplant. This receptor was taken from a human patient who received an intestinal transplant, so some T cells may come from the graft donor. The gene calls are TRBV13 and TRBJ1-2; no firm D call. Here the CDR3 DNA reads TGTGCCAGCAGCTTAGCACGCCGGGGTAACTATGGCTACACCTTC. Protein sequence: CASSLARRGNYGYTF.